This TCR beta chain is from a study of blood T cell repertoires in COVID-19. Per the authors' pipeline: Amplification of reference gene primers was used by the study to estimate nucleated cell counts. TCRdb's copy holds only in-frame clones and misses some; the assay was immunoSEQ multiplex PCR. V and J calls plus clone size are reproduced from that table; the DNA served to infer D and trimming. The sample yields under 95,000 clones, around 90% seen once. The TCR originated in a man aged 35-49 years with acute or convalescent COVID-19. Sequenced: peripheral blood.

The CDR3 DNA is TGTGCCAGCGGGGAGACTAGCGGGAGGGCCAGCGGGGAGCTGTTTTTT. Protein product: CASGETSGRASGELFF. The rearrangement links TRBV5-4 to TRBJ2-2, with 14 bases matching TRBD2. The CDR3 totals 16 residues. V shed 7 bases and J 7 bases; nucleotides not matched to a gene: 9. In germline, CDR1 is SGHNT, CDR2 YYREEE (reference sequence).